These 25 T cell receptor beta chains came from one sample sequenced in a study of T cell responses to AZD1222 COVID-19 vaccine. TCRdb's copy holds only in-frame clones and misses some; the assay was immunoSEQ multiplex PCR. The data show fewer than 200,000 clones, with over 80% seen just once and roughly 1.4% held by the top ten. Here the sequenced sample was peripheral blood, taken on day 0 of AZD1222 vaccination. The receptors here all came from an adult in good health.

This clone was recorded once. This rearrangement joins TRBV27 to TRBJ2-1; D perhaps matches TRBD1 (7 bases). The CDR3 covers 12 residues. Trimming removed 4 bases at V and 7 bases at J, with 8 bases between. CDR1 and CDR2 from the germline V gene are MNHEY and SMNVEV (reference sequence). CDR3 DNA: TGTGCCAGCAGTTCAGGGGGGAATGAGCAGTTCTTC. It translates to CASSSGGNEQFF.

The chain has TRBV7-8 and TRBJ1-5; D gene ambiguous. The V gene's germline CDR1 is SGHVS and CDR2 FQNEAQ. CDR3 length equals 13 residues. Between the trimmed V and J ends, which lost 6 bases and 2 bases, there was a span of 8 bases. CDR3 nucleotide sequence: TGTGCCAGCAGACCGGACGGCAATCAGCCCCAGCATTTT. Amino acids: CASRPDGNQPQHF.

This clone is a singleton in its sample. The chain joins TRBV10-1 to TRBJ2-6, with a tentative D call TRBD1 (6 bases). Deletions cut 2 bases from V and 8 bases from J, with 13 bases between. The CDR3 is 15 amino acids. The germline gives CDR1 WNHNN, CDR2 SYGVQD (reference sequence). CDR3 sequence (DNA): TGCGCCAGCAGTGAGACGGGACATGGCACCAACGTCCTGACTTTC. Its protein product is CASSETGHGTNVLTF.

This sequence joins TRBV3-1 (or the pseudogene TRBV3-2) and TRBJ1-1, with D unclear. CDR1 LGHDT and CDR2 YNNKEL come from the germline V gene (reference sequence). The CDR3 is 12 amino acids. Trimming stripped 4 bases from V and 5 bases from J, with 8 bases between. For the CDR3, the DNA is TGTGCCAGCAGCCCCAGAGGAACTGAAGCTTTCTTT. Amino acids: CASSPRGTEAFF.

The chain carries TRBV12-3 or TRBV12-4 and TRBJ2-7, with D uncertain. V was cut by 5 bases and J by 7 bases, with 9 bases left in between. The CDR3 consists of 11 residues. The CDR3 DNA is TGTGCCAGCAGTCAATGGGCAGAGCAGTACTTC. Encoded protein: CASSQWAEQYF.

The CDR3 DNA reads TGTGCCAGCAGTCCCCTAAGTTACAATGAGCAGTTCTTC. Encoded protein: CASSPLSYNEQFF. The chain carries TRBV27 and TRBJ2-1; D is unclear. The germline V gene encodes CDR1 MNHEY and CDR2 SMNVEV (reference sequence). The CDR3 covers 13 residues. Trimming took 5 bases from V and 4 from J, leaving 9 bases between them.

The gene calls are TRBV5-1 and TRBJ1-6; no clear D gene. The CDR3 is 14 residues long. The germline gives CDR1 SGHRS, CDR2 YFSETQ. The V end lost 4 bases, the J end lost 9 bases, and 14 bases lay between the germline ends. CDR3 amino acids: CASSDTQTGSPLHF. CDR3 bases: TGCGCCAGCAGCGATACACAAACGGGTTCACCCCTCCACTTT.

The CDR3 DNA follows: TGTGCCAGCTCACCATTTGAAGGCAGGGCTGGCCAGCCCCAGCATTTT. Translation: CASSPFEGRAGQPQHF. The genes are TRBV18 and TRBJ1-5; tentative D call: TRBD1 (5 bases). Germline V gene sequence: CDR1 KGHSH, CDR2 LQKENI. V dropped 2 bases and J dropped 7 bases, with 18 bases sitting between them. There are 16 residues in the CDR3.

Notes on this clone: Its ends do not fully match the called genes, so a read error is possible. The chain uses TRBV3-1 (or the pseudogene TRBV3-2) and TRBJ2-7; D is undetermined. Germline V gene data show CDR1 as LGHDT and CDR2 as YNNKEL (reference sequence). The CDR3 spans 11 residues. DNA of the CDR3: TGTGCCAGCTCGGAGACCTACGGGCAGTACTTC. Translation gives CASSETYGQYF.

The DNA of the CDR3 is TGTGCCAGCAGCTTGGGGACTAGCGGGGCCTACAATGAGCAGTTCTTC. Protein: CASSLGTSGAYNEQFF. V is TRBV5-4 and J is TRBJ2-1; 12 bases align to TRBD2. Germline assignment: CDR1 SGHNT and CDR2 YYREEE (reference sequence). The CDR3 loop spans 16 amino acids. The V gene end was trimmed by 0 bases and the J gene end by 2 bases; junction bases not matched to a gene: 0.

This chain joins TRBV7-9 and TRBJ2-1; 12 positions match TRBD1. The germline gives CDR1 SEHNR, CDR2 FQNEAQ (reference sequence). Germline trimming cut 1 base from V and 5 bases from J; bases unmatched to any gene: 6. The CDR3 spans 17 residues. CDR3 sequence: CASSLGSGTGGHNEQFF. The CDR3 bases are TGTGCCAGCAGCTTAGGGTCAGGGACAGGGGGCCACAATGAGCAGTTCTTC.

The V gene is TRBV12-3 or TRBV12-4, the J gene TRBJ1-3; D is uncertain. The CDR3 runs to 13 residues. V was trimmed by 8 bases and J by 2 bases, leaving 10 bases between them. The CDR3 here is CASSSSTGNTIYF. CDR3 sequence (DNA): TGTGCCAGCTCGTCTTCGACTGGAAACACCATATATTTT.

This chain connects TRBV3-1 (or the pseudogene TRBV3-2) to TRBJ2-2; perhaps TRBD2 as D (5 bases). CDR3 length: 15 residues. V dropped 4 bases and J dropped 2 bases, with 11 bases sitting between them. Germline loops: CDR1 LGHDT, CDR2 YNNKEL (reference sequence). The CDR3 sequence: CASSLGLTNTGELFF. CDR3 bases: TGTGCCAGCAGCCTTGGACTCACCAACACCGGGGAGCTGTTTTTT.

J is TRBJ1-1 and V is TRBV19; weak D call: TRBD1 (6 bases). CDR3 length equals 14 residues. The germline V gene encodes CDR1 LNHDA and CDR2 SQIVND (reference sequence). The ends were cut back, 7 bases at V and 7 bases at J, with 19 bases in the middle. CDR3 loop: CASTPTARGGEAFF. CDR3 nucleotides: TGTGCCAGTACTCCCACCGCCAGGGGTGGTGAAGCTTTCTTT.

The chain combines TRBV15 with TRBJ1-1, with D perhaps TRBD1 (6 bases). The CDR3 is 13 residues long. Germline V gene data show CDR1 as LNHNV and CDR2 as YYDKDF (reference sequence). V was clipped by 5 bases and J by 5 bases, with 12 bases between them. CDR3 loop: CATSRGGATEAFF. The CDR3 DNA is TGTGCCACCAGCCGAGGGGGAGCAACTGAAGCTTTCTTT. The variable domain in full, with the rest retrieved from reference TRBV15 and TRBJ1-1, is DAMVIQNPRYQVTQFGKPVTLSCSQTLNHNVMYWYQQKSSQAPKLLFHYYDKDFNNEADTPDNFQSRRPNTSFCFLDIRSPGLGDTAMYLCATSRGGATEAFFGQGTRLTVV.

The chain combines TRBV6-1 with TRBJ1-2; D not certain. This CDR3 region has 15 residues. The V end lost 2 bases, the J end lost 8 bases, and 18 bases lay between the germline ends. Germline CDR1 and CDR2: MNHNS and SASEGT. In DNA form, the CDR3 reads TGTGCCAGCAGTGAAAACCCTTTTAGCTTGGCGGGCTACACCTTC. It translates to CASSENPFSLAGYTF.

J is TRBJ1-4 and V is TRBV7-6; no definite D call. V lost 0 bases, J lost 8 bases, and 7 bases lay in between. From germline, CDR1 is SGHVS and CDR2 FNYEAQ. The CDR3 has 13 residues. The CDR3 nucleotides are TGTGCCAGCAGCTTAGCGGCGAGGGAAAAACTGTTTTTT. Its protein is CASSLAAREKLFF.

The gene calls are TRBV27 and TRBJ2-7; unclear D gene. The V end was cut by 1 base, the J end by 6 bases, with 7 bases between. The length of the CDR3 is 12 residues. Germline-derived CDR1 and CDR2 are MNHEY and SMNVEV (reference sequence). CDR3 protein: CASSLFTGEQYF. The DNA of the CDR3 is TGTGCCAGCAGTTTATTTACCGGCGAGCAGTACTTC.

J is TRBJ2-3 and V is TRBV6-2 or TRBV6-3; 7 bases fit TRBD2. The CDR3 is 17 amino acids. Losses at the gene ends were 2 bases for V and 3 bases for J; bases not matched to a gene: 11. Germline CDR1 MNHEY, CDR2 SVGEGT. In nucleotides, the CDR3 is TGTGCCAGCAGTTACATCTTGACTAGCTGGGCTACAGATACGCAGTATTTT. Translation: CASSYILTSWATDTQYF.

This sequence joins TRBV6-6 and TRBJ2-7; perhaps D is TRBD1 or TRBD2 (7 bases each). Trimming removed 6 bases from V and 6 bases from J, with 15 bases in between. The CDR3 is 13 residues long. The germline gives CDR1 MNHNY, CDR2 SVGAGI (reference sequence). The CDR3 nucleotides read TGTGCCAGCAGCCCCAGGGGGGGCAGCGAGCAGTACTTC. This gives the protein CASSPRGGSEQYF.

The chain links TRBV4-3 to TRBJ2-1; D is tentatively TRBD1 or TRBD2 (6 bases each). Germline V gene lookup returns CDR1 LGHNA and CDR2 YSLEER. CDR3 size: 13 residues. V lost 1 base and J 10 bases, leaving 11 bases between the germline ends. The CDR3 here is CASSQGLGGEQFF. CDR3 bases: TGCGCCAGCAGCCAAGGGCTAGGGGGGGAGCAGTTCTTC.

The chain has TRBV28 and TRBJ1-2, with D possibly TRBD1 on 6 matching bases. Germline CDR1 reads MDHEN; CDR2 reads SYDVKM. V was trimmed by 6 bases and J by 7 bases, leaving 12 bases between them. This CDR3 spans 12 amino acids. CDR3 nucleotide sequence: TGTGCCAGCAGACGACAGGAGGCTGGCTACACCTTC. Translated: CASRRQEAGYTF.

The chain is built from TRBV4-1 and TRBJ2-7; D uncertain. Trimming pared 3 bases from V and 3 bases from J, leaving 15 bases between. In germline, CDR1 is MGHRA, CDR2 YSYEKL. The CDR3 contains 15 residues. The CDR3, as DNA: TGCGCCAGCAGCCAGTGGACGGTTAGGGTCTACGAGCAGTACTTC. Its protein product is CASSQWTVRVYEQYF.

This chain connects TRBV5-1 to TRBJ2-7; D ambiguous. CDR3 size: 11 residues. Per germline, CDR1 SGHRS and CDR2 YFSETQ. V lost 7 bases to trimming and J lost 3 bases, with 8 bases between them. CDR3 sequence: CASGVDYEQYF. CDR3 DNA: TGCGCCAGCGGAGTGGACTACGAGCAGTACTTC.

This clone was seen more than once but under ten times. The chain uses TRBV4-1 and TRBJ1-2; D call uncertain. V gave up 2 bases and J gave up 4 bases, with 14 bases separating them. The CDR3 runs to 15 residues. From germline, CDR1 is MGHRA and CDR2 YSYEKL. For the CDR3, the DNA is TGCGCCAGCAGCCAACGGATACAGAACTCCTATGGCTACACCTTC. It encodes CASSQRIQNSYGYTF.